These 15 T cell receptor beta chains share one sample of origin, sequenced in a study of blood T cell repertoires in COVID-19. Assay: immunoSEQ multiplex PCR; the TCRdb copy retains only in-frame clones and omits some. The sample contains more than 250,000 clones, 80% to 90% of which appear only once. The source material was peripheral blood. These receptors were taken from a man aged 45-65 years with active or convalescent COVID-19.

The gene calls are TRBV2 and TRBJ1-1; 7 bases fit TRBD1. V lost 7 bases to trimming and J lost 7 bases; unmatched junction nucleotides: 9. Per germline, CDR1 SNHLY and CDR2 FYNNEI. This CDR3 comprises 13 residues. The CDR3 DNA is TGTGCCAGCACCGAAGAGACAGGGATTGAAGCTTTCTTT. Protein product: CASTEETGIEAFF.

The V and J genes are TRBV27 and TRBJ1-5; 12 bases map to TRBD1. The trim removed 6 bases at V and 2 bases at J, leaving 8 bases unmatched. The CDR3 runs 17 residues. Germline loops: CDR1 MNHEY, CDR2 SMNVEV (reference sequence). The CDR3 nucleotides are TGTGCCAGCAGCACCGGGACAGGGGGCGGTGGCAATCAGCCCCAGCATTTT. This sequence encodes CASSTGTGGGGNQPQHF.

The J gene is TRBJ2-2, the V gene TRBV18; D is undetermined. V dropped 3 bases and J dropped 4 bases, with 15 bases sitting between them. There are 16 residues in the CDR3. Germline lookup yields CDR1 KGHSH and CDR2 LQKENI. The CDR3 spells CASSPLSSPGTGELFF. The CDR3 coding sequence is TGTGCCAGCTCACCCTTATCGAGCCCAGGCACCGGGGAGCTGTTTTTT.

This chain joins TRBV5-6 and TRBJ2-7; 8 bases agree with TRBD1. Germline CDR1 reads SGHDT; CDR2 reads YYEEEE. V was clipped by 2 bases and J by 3 bases; unmatched bases: 4. This CDR3 is 14 amino acids long. As DNA, the CDR3 is TGTGCCAGCAGCTTCGGGACAGGTTTCTACGAGCAGTACTTC. The encoded protein is CASSFGTGFYEQYF.

The V call is TRBV24-1, the J call TRBJ1-6; no definite D call. V was clipped by 6 bases and J by 0 bases, with 11 bases between them. CDR1 KGHDR and CDR2 SFDVKD come from the germline V gene. This CDR3 has 16 residues. The CDR3 DNA reads as TGTGCCACCAGTTGGAGGGCCAGCTCCTATAATTCACCCCTCCACTTT. Encoded protein: CATSWRASSYNSPLHF.

The chain links TRBV24-1 to TRBJ2-2; 7 bases agree with TRBD1. Trimming took 4 bases from V and 6 from J; bases not matched to a gene: 10. Looked up from germline, CDR1 is KGHDR and CDR2 is SFDVKD. The length of the CDR3 is 16 residues. CDR3 amino acids: CATSEQTGLGAGELFF. The CDR3 DNA is TGTGCCACCAGTGAACAGACAGGGTTAGGGGCCGGGGAGCTGTTTTTT.

This chain connects TRBV2 to TRBJ2-5, with a tentative D call TRBD1 (7 bases). The V end was cut by 5 bases, the J end by 5 bases, with 15 bases between. The CDR3 sequence is 14 residues long. Germline CDR1 is SNHLY and CDR2 is FYNNEI. Written as DNA, the CDR3 is TGTGCCAGCAGTCAAAAGACAGGGAGGGAGACCCAGTACTTC. It is translated as CASSQKTGRETQYF.

V usage is TRBV5-1 and J usage is TRBJ2-2; TRBD2 agrees at 14 bases. The V gene's germline CDR1 is SGHRS and CDR2 YFSETQ. The J segment lost 0 bases and the V segment lost 2 bases, leaving 3 bases of the junction unmatched. The CDR3 spans 18 residues. CDR3: CASSFGTSGGPNTGELFF. The CDR3 nucleotides read TGCGCCAGCAGCTTCGGGACTAGCGGGGGACCGAACACCGGGGAGCTGTTTTTT.

In this sample, this clone turned up once. This sequence joins TRBV5-1 and TRBJ1-6; D uncertain. V lost 1 base, J lost 6 bases, and 5 bases lay in between. The CDR3 spans 13 residues. CDR1 is SGHRS and CDR2 is YFSETQ in the germline V gene. The CDR3 region has the DNA TGCGCCAGCAGCTTGTGGCCTAATTCACCCCTCCACTTT. Protein: CASSLWPNSPLHF.

The gene calls are TRBV6-5 and TRBJ1-1; weak D call: TRBD1 (6 bases). The CDR3 covers 15 residues. V lost 2 bases and J 3 bases, leaving 13 bases between the germline ends. Germline V gene sequence: CDR1 MNHEY, CDR2 SVGAGI. The CDR3 protein is CASSYAVTGHTEAFF. The CDR3 DNA reads as TGTGCCAGCAGTTACGCCGTTACAGGGCACACTGAAGCTTTCTTT.

The rearrangement joins TRBV24-1 to TRBJ2-1; 10 bases are a match to TRBD1. V gave up 7 bases and J gave up 7 bases; unmatched junction bases: 9. Germline V gene lookup returns CDR1 KGHDR and CDR2 SFDVKD. This CDR3 spans 15 amino acids. In nucleotides, the CDR3 is TGTGCCACCAGCGGGGACAGGGGAGTAGGGAATGAGCAGTTCTTC. This translates into CATSGDRGVGNEQFF.

This chain joins TRBV28 and TRBJ1-2, with D perhaps TRBD1 (6 bases). CDR1 is MDHEN and CDR2 is SYDVKM in the germline V gene. The ends were cut back, 6 bases at V and 8 bases at J, with 16 bases in the middle. This CDR3 is 13 amino acids long. This chain's CDR3 is CASSRVGARGYTF. CDR3 nucleotides: TGTGCCAGCAGCAGGGTGGGGGCGCGGGGCTACACCTTC.

The J gene is TRBJ1-3, the V gene TRBV15, with TRBD1 matching over 10 bases. The CDR3 sequence is 14 residues long. Unmatched junction bases numbered 3, after V lost 0 bases and J lost 10 bases. Per germline, CDR1 LNHNV and CDR2 YYDKDF (reference sequence). The CDR3 here is CATSRDRDRGTIYF. In nucleotides, the CDR3 is TGTGCCACCAGCAGAGATAGGGACAGGGGTACCATATATTTT.

Points on this clone: This specimen includes other DNA sequences encoding the same CDR3. The V call is TRBV2, the J call TRBJ2-5, with 8 bases that match TRBD1. Germline V gene data show CDR1 as SNHLY and CDR2 as FYNNEI. This CDR3 contains 13 residues. J lost 4 bases, V lost 6 bases, and 4 bases had no gene match. DNA of the CDR3: TGTGCCAGCAGCCCGGGGACAGGAGAGACCCAGTACTTC. Protein: CASSPGTGETQYF.

This rearrangement joins TRBV2 to TRBJ2-7; 14 bases align to TRBD2. CDR3 length: 17 residues. Germline CDR1 and CDR2: SNHLY and FYNNEI. The ends lost 7 bases at V and 2 bases at J; junction bases unmatched: 10. The CDR3 spells CASMVGTSGRAAYEQYF. The CDR3 DNA reads TGTGCCAGCATGGTGGGGACTAGCGGGAGAGCCGCCTACGAGCAGTACTTC.